This TCR beta chain was documented in a study of monozygotic twins with inflammatory bowel disease. From its re-call of the 5' RACE reads, TCRdb lists each CDR3 protein once, without DNA. Its listing shows 350,000 to 400,000 distinct CDR3 sequences. This CDR3 region has 15 residues. CDR1 MNHEY and CDR2 SVGEGT come from the germline V gene. The chain has TRBV6-2 or TRBV6-3 and TRBJ2-5; the TCRdb D gene call, TRBD1, has no DNA to confirm it. Source material: blood. The receptor comes from a human donor with ulcerative colitis or Crohn's disease, or a healthy co-twin of an affected twin (not recorded which). The CDR3 sequence: CASSSPKGVMETQYF.